This T cell receptor beta chain derives from a study of blood T cell repertoires in COVID-19 (dated by TCRdb to about 2020). Notes on the research overall: Samples from collaborators originated in the United States, Italy and Spain and spanned both the acute and convalescent phases of COVID-19. The prospective study material was composed of cDNA or gDNA derived from T cells, B-cell-depleted T cells, or PBMCs. The dataset comprised deeply sampled blood TCRbeta repertoires from subjects exposed to, actively infected with, or recovered from COVID-19. The repertoires were made available in a free public database intended to serve as a resource for research on the immune response to SARS-CoV-2. Samples came from the ongoing ImmuneRACE study (first 160 participants) plus 1,254 subjects from 6 global collaborators. Sample metadata almost always included a de-identified subject ID, COVID-19 status, age in years and sex. HLA class I and class II types, where available, came from metadata supplied by the sample provider rather than from assay-based typing. Paper-wide results and their limitations: How much clinical and demographic metadata was included differed by source and by participant, and the metadata was provided uncurated.

The immunoSEQ Assay, a bias-controlled multiplex PCR, was used to amplify TCRbeta CDR3 regions from genomic DNA. The authors processed their data as follows. The number of nucleated cells in each sample was estimated from the amplification of reference gene primers within the assay. To quantify the absolute abundance of each unique TCRbeta CDR3 rearrangement, sequence reads were collapsed and filtered. For each sample, productive Simpson clonality was calculated by taking the square root of Simpson's diversity index across productive rearrangements. Sourced from immuneACCESS, this table was stored by TCRdb with only in-frame sequences that have V and J called. A share of the clones is absent; for the studies checked, an unresolved V gene accounts for under half, and the remainder has no known explanation. Clone size and the V and J calls come from that table; the DNA yielded D and trimming. Counted in this sample were 160,000 or so clones; roughly 90% of them appeared once. The ten largest clones capture approximately 3% of the sample.

Whole blood was collected in K2EDTA tubes by collaborating institutions according to the institutions' own protocols. For TCRbeta analysis, collaborators shipped samples as frozen whole blood, isolated PBMCs, or DNA extracted from either of those sample types. Details on this clone: The specificity of this receptor is unknown. No quality values exist for individual bases; no much larger clone is one base distant.

The germline V gene supplies CDR1 SGHVS and CDR2 FQNEAQ. The junction shows trimming of 1 base on V and 5 bases on J, plus 9 bases between the germline ends. The cysteine opens and the phenylalanine closes a CDR3 of 14 amino acids. The entry retains the CDR3 DNA only, 42 bases that are in frame from base 1. The source of this sequence is a man aged 55 to 69 with acute or convalescent COVID-19. The sequenced sample was peripheral blood. This sequence uses TRBV7-8 and TRBJ2-1, with the D gene uncertain. The CDR3 amino acid sequence is: CASSLDHRNNEQFF. The nucleotides are TGTGCCAGCAGCTTAGACCACAGAAACAATGAGCAGTTCTTC.